This T cell receptor (beta chain) comes out of a study of T cells after posttransplantation cyclophosphamide. CDR3 length equals 14 residues. Germline lookup yields CDR1 SGHNT and CDR2 YYREEE (reference sequence). Deletions cut 1 base from V and 0 bases from J, with 5 bases between. Produced via immunoSEQ multiplex PCR; TCRdb's table is partial and in-frame only. Of approximately 2,000 clones listed, less than 95% were seen once; the top ten hold roughly 1.4%. The receptor comes from a woman in her sixties in good health, CMV-negative, and a related stem cell transplant donor. The chain has TRBV5-4 and TRBJ2-1; D is undetermined. Material for sequencing was naive CD8+ T cells sorted from PBMCs. This CDR3 reads CASSLLASYNEQFF. DNA for the CDR3: TGTGCCAGCAGCTTGTTAGCCTCCTACAATGAGCAGTTCTTC.